Shown below are 20 T cell receptor beta chains from a single sample sequenced in a study of blood T cell repertoires in COVID-19. The data were produced by immunoSEQ multiplex PCR, yet TCRdb's version contains in-frame clones alone and is incomplete. Counted here are 200,000 or so clones, roughly 80% occurring once; the ten biggest clones make up about 4.8%. The sample consisted of peripheral blood. The receptors were gathered from a woman aged 25-40 years with acute or convalescent COVID-19.

The J gene is TRBJ2-3, the V gene TRBV5-4, with TRBD1 matching 8 bases. Germline V lookup: CDR1 SGHNT, CDR2 YYREEE (reference sequence). V was pared by 3 bases and J by 1 base, with 10 bases of the junction left unmatched. The CDR3 consists of 17 residues. The CDR3 loop is CASSSGQGQVGTDTQYF. The CDR3 DNA is TGTGCCAGCAGCTCCGGACAGGGTCAAGTCGGCACAGATACGCAGTATTTT. Combining the CDR3 with reference TRBV5-4 and TRBJ2-3 gives the whole variable domain ETGVTQSPTHLIKTRGQQVTLRCSSQSGHNTVSWYQQALGQGPQFIFQYYREEENGRGNFPPRFSGLQFPNYSSELNVNALELDDSALYLCASSSGQGQVGTDTQYFGPGTRLTVL.

The V gene is TRBV27, the J gene TRBJ1-1; D gene ambiguous. The CDR3 is 14 residues long. Germline CDR1 reads MNHEY; CDR2 reads SMNVEV (reference sequence). Trimming stripped 6 bases from V and 1 base from J, with 12 bases between. The CDR3 nucleotides read TGTGCCAGCAGGCCGAACAACCGGAACACTGAAGCTTTCTTT. It codes for CASRPNNRNTEAFF.

The sample holds a few counts of this clone. The rearrangement links TRBV6-1 to TRBJ1-5; D remains unclear. Trimming cost V 3 bases and J 0 bases, with 9 bases left between them. The V gene's germline CDR1 is MNHNS and CDR2 SASEGT. The CDR3 runs to 15 residues. The CDR3 region has the DNA TGTGCCAGCAGTGACATCCTCTATAGCAATCAGCCCCAGCATTTT. Its translation is CASSDILYSNQPQHF.

The chain uses TRBV5-4 and TRBJ2-5; weak D call: TRBD2 (7 bases). With 4 bases removed from V and 1 base from J, the gap between germline ends came to 11 bases. In germline, CDR1 is SGHNT, CDR2 YYREEE (reference sequence). The CDR3 has 14 amino acids. Here the CDR3 DNA reads TGTGCCAGCAGCGCGGGGGCTCTCCAAGAGACCCAGTACTTC. It codes for CASSAGALQETQYF.

The chain combines TRBV15 with TRBJ1-5, with 7 positions matching TRBD1. Germline-derived CDR1 and CDR2 are LNHNV and YYDKDF (reference sequence). The CDR3 covers 14 residues. V gave up 0 bases and J gave up 7 bases; unmatched junction bases: 3. CDR3 sequence (DNA): TGTGCCACCAGCAGAGAAGGGGGCGGACAGCCCCAGCATTTT. Protein product: CATSREGGGQPQHF.

The CDR3 loop is CASSLSVLTF. The CDR3 bases are TGTGCCAGCAGCCTCAGCGTCCTGACTTTC. This rearrangement joins TRBV7-9 to TRBJ2-6; no definite D call. V was clipped by 5 bases and J by 12 bases, with 5 bases between them. Germline V lookup: CDR1 SEHNR, CDR2 FQNEAQ (reference sequence). The CDR3 is 10 amino acids.

The rearrangement uses TRBV11-2 and TRBJ1-1, with D perhaps matching TRBD1 (6 bases). CDR3 length equals 13 residues. With 3 bases removed from V and 7 bases from J, the gap between germline ends came to 12 bases. The germline CDR1 and CDR2 sequences are SGHAT and FQNNGV. CDR3 DNA sequence: TGTGCCAGCAGCTTGGGGGCGCGAAGTGAAGCTTTCTTT. As protein: CASSLGARSEAFF.

The chain recombines TRBV28 with TRBJ2-7; 8 bases line up with TRBD1. The CDR3 has 15 amino acids. V lost 0 bases and J lost 3; bases outside the gene matches: 4. From germline, CDR1 is MDHEN and CDR2 SYDVKM. This CDR3 is CASSLWGDRNYEQYF. In nucleotides, the CDR3 is TGTGCCAGCAGTTTATGGGGGGACAGGAACTACGAGCAGTACTTC.

V and J are TRBV29-1 and TRBJ1-1; a weak D match, TRBD1 (5 bases). Germline V gene data show CDR1 as SQVTM and CDR2 as ANQGSEA. V lost 4 bases and J 1 base, leaving 13 bases between the germline ends. The CDR3 is 14 amino acids. In nucleotides, the CDR3 is TGCAGCGTTGTTTACGGGGGTGGGAACACTGAAGCTTTCTTT. It encodes CSVVYGGGNTEAFF.

The chain uses TRBV28 and TRBJ2-1; 10 nucleotides match TRBD2. Germline V gene sequence: CDR1 MDHEN, CDR2 SYDVKM. The CDR3 extends over 15 amino acids. Trimming removed 3 bases from V and 5 bases from J; junction bases left unmatched: 4. CDR3 DNA: TGTGCCAGCAGTTTTCGGACTAGCGGCAACAATGAGCAGTTCTTC. Translation: CASSFRTSGNNEQFF.

This clone was counted once. V usage is TRBV10-2 and J usage is TRBJ1-5; 7 nucleotides line up with TRBD1. Trimming at V came to 7 bases and at J to 3 bases, leaving 6 bases not matched to a gene. The CDR3 sequence is 14 residues long. CDR1 and CDR2 (germline): WSHSY, SAAADI. The DNA of the CDR3 is TGCGCCAGCACGGACAGGCCCCTCAATCAGCCCCAGCATTTT. As protein: CASTDRPLNQPQHF.

This clone has only one observation. The chain uses TRBV28 and TRBJ1-6; 9 nucleotides agree with TRBD1. Per the germline V gene, CDR1 is MDHEN and CDR2 is SYDVKM. V shed 6 bases, J shed 8 bases, and the junction held 17 bases outside the gene matches. The CDR3 consists of 18 residues. In DNA, the CDR3 is TGTGCCAGCAGAGTACAGGGGGCGAGGACCTTGCTTCATTCACCCCTCCACTTT. Amino acid sequence: CASRVQGARTLLHSPLHF.

This chain's CDR3 is CASSLATGVEQYF. The DNA for the CDR3 is TGTGCCAGCAGCTTAGCGACAGGGGTCGAGCAGTACTTC. The gene calls are TRBV7-9 and TRBJ2-7; 8 nucleotides agree with TRBD1. The CDR3 extends over 13 amino acids. V gave up 0 bases and J gave up 6 bases; unmatched junction bases: 1. CDR1 and CDR2 from the germline V gene are SEHNR and FQNEAQ (reference sequence).

V usage is TRBV7-8 and J usage is TRBJ1-5; possibly TRBD1 for D (5 bases). Germline V gene sequence: CDR1 SGHVS, CDR2 FQNEAQ. This CDR3 is 14 amino acids long. The germline V and J ends were trimmed by 0 bases and 4 bases, with 7 bases remaining between them. The CDR3 loop reads CASSLASGNQPQHF. The DNA for the CDR3 is TGTGCCAGCAGCTTAGCGTCAGGGAATCAGCCCCAGCATTTT.

The V and J genes are TRBV6-2 or TRBV6-3 and TRBJ2-2; D uncertain. Trimming removed 0 bases from V and 3 bases from J, with 5 bases in between. CDR3 length equals 14 residues. Germline V CDR1 and CDR2: MNHEY, SVGEGT. The CDR3 DNA reads TGTGCCAGCAGTTACTCGCCGGACACCGGGGAGCTGTTTTTT. This sequence encodes CASSYSPDTGELFF.

The chain has TRBV11-2 and TRBJ1-3; D ambiguous. The germline V gene has CDR1 SGHAT and CDR2 FQNNGV. V lost 2 bases and J lost 0, with 5 bases in between. The CDR3 runs to 14 residues. In DNA, the CDR3 is TGTGCCAGCAGCTTACAGGTCTCTGGAAACACCATATATTTT. Residues: CASSLQVSGNTIYF.

This clone was counted between two and nine times. V and J are TRBV4-2 and TRBJ2-3, with 8 bases lining up with TRBD1. The germline V gene has CDR1 LGHNA and CDR2 YNFKEQ. V lost 2 bases, J lost 8 bases, and 9 bases stayed unmatched. This CDR3 region has 15 residues. CDR3 residues: CASSQKTGDGITQYF. CDR3 coding DNA: TGTGCCAGCAGCCAAAAGACAGGGGATGGAATTACGCAGTATTTT.

There are a few counts of this clone. The V and J genes are TRBV7-2 and TRBJ2-7, with TRBD2 matching over 10 bases. The J segment lost 4 bases and the V segment lost 5 bases, leaving 5 bases of the junction unmatched. This CDR3 is built from 14 residues. The V gene's germline CDR1 is SGHTA and CDR2 FQGNSA. CDR3 residues: CASSVLAGGYEQYF. CDR3 sequence (DNA): TGTGCCAGCAGCGTTTTAGCGGGAGGATACGAGCAGTACTTC.

The table lists this clone with a count of one. The V call is TRBV6-6, the J call TRBJ2-1; 8 positions match TRBD2. From germline, CDR1 is MNHNY and CDR2 SVGAGI (reference sequence). CDR3 size: 16 residues. Trimming at V came to 0 bases and at J to 6 bases, leaving 7 bases not matched to a gene. This CDR3 is CASSYSQAGVGNEQFF. The CDR3 DNA follows: TGTGCCAGCAGTTACTCTCAAGCGGGGGTCGGCAATGAGCAGTTCTTC.

The chain links TRBV28 to TRBJ1-6; no firm D call. The CDR3 covers 14 residues. V was trimmed by 5 bases and J by 9 bases, leaving 14 bases between them. Germline V gene lookup returns CDR1 MDHEN and CDR2 SYDVKM. CDR3: CASSPPPSPSPLHF. The CDR3 coding sequence is TGTGCCAGCAGTCCCCCCCCTTCCCCTTCACCCCTCCACTTT.